The 20 T cell receptor beta chains below were found in one sample sequenced in a study of T cell responses to AZD1222 COVID-19 vaccine. TCRdb's copy holds only in-frame clones and misses some; the assay was immunoSEQ multiplex PCR. The sample yields about 79,000 clones, around 84% seen once. Specimen: peripheral blood, collected on day 0 of AZD1222 vaccination. Source of these receptors: an adult in good health.

This chain links TRBV5-1 with TRBJ2-7, with 7 positions matching TRBD1. With 0 bases clipped from V and 4 bases from J, the junction kept 4 bases outside the gene matches. Germline V gives CDR1 SGHRS, CDR2 YFSETQ. This CDR3 comprises 14 residues. CDR3 coding DNA: TGCGCCAGCAGCTTGGGCAGGGGGTCGTACGAGCAGTACTTC. Translated: CASSLGRGSYEQYF. Supplemented by reference TRBV5-1 and TRBJ2-7, the full variable domain reads KAGVTQTPRYLIKTRGQQVTLSCSPISGHRSVSWYQQTPGQGLQFLFEYFSETQRNKGNFPGRFSGRQFSNSRSEMNVSTLELGDSALYLCASSLGRGSYEQYFGPGTRLTVT.

With regard to this clone: At one end the junction does not follow the germline gene, possibly because of a read error. The chain joins TRBV13 to TRBJ2-1, with 9 bases that match TRBD2. In germline, CDR1 is PRHDT, CDR2 FYEKMQ (reference sequence). This CDR3 comprises 14 residues. The CDR3, as DNA: TGTGCCAGCAGCTTAGGAGGTAGCGGGGGCCCCTGGATCTTC. Protein product: CASSLGGSGGPWIF.

This chain links TRBV29-1 with TRBJ2-7, with D perhaps being TRBD1 or TRBD2 (6 bases each). V dropped 5 bases and J dropped 4 bases, with 15 bases sitting between them. This CDR3 has 13 residues. In germline, CDR1 is SQVTM, CDR2 ANQGSEA. This chain's CDR3 is CSVPGADRYEQYF. The CDR3 nucleotides read TGCAGCGTTCCGGGGGCGGATCGATACGAGCAGTACTTC.

The rearrangement joins TRBV6-5 to TRBJ1-6; 9 nucleotides match TRBD1. V lost 6 bases, J lost 7 bases, and 7 bases stayed unmatched. Per germline, CDR1 MNHEY and CDR2 SVGAGI. The CDR3 totals 15 residues. The CDR3 region has the DNA TGTGCCAGCAGAAATACAGGGGGCGCCAATTCACCCCTCCACTTT. It codes for CASRNTGGANSPLHF.

V usage is TRBV11-2 and J usage is TRBJ2-2, with D possibly being TRBD2 (5 bases). Trimming took off 3 bases at V and 5 bases at J, with 10 bases between the two ends. The CDR3 length is 14 residues. Germline V lookup: CDR1 SGHAT, CDR2 FQNNGV. The CDR3 DNA sequence: TGTGCCAGCAGCTTTCGCCCGGGGACCGGGGAGCTGTTTTTT. Translated: CASSFRPGTGELFF.

The V call is TRBV7-8, the J call TRBJ2-5; 14 bases are shared with TRBD2. V trimming: 4 bases; J trimming: 6 bases; junction bases outside the gene matches: 13. The CDR3 loop spans 18 amino acids. The germline CDR1 and CDR2 sequences are SGHVS and FQNEAQ. The DNA for the CDR3 is TGTGCCAGCAGCTCCAGGACTAGCGGGGGGCCGACTCGCAAGACCCAGTACTTC. Encoded protein: CASSSRTSGGPTRKTQYF.

The chain joins TRBV10-3 to TRBJ2-1, with TRBD1 matching 8 bases. Losses at the gene ends were 10 bases for V and 9 bases for J; bases not matched to a gene: 8. CDR3 size: 12 residues. Germline V gene lookup returns CDR1 ENHRY and CDR2 SYGVKD. In DNA form, the CDR3 reads TGTGCCACCGAACAAACAGGGGGTGAGCAGTTCTTC. Protein sequence: CATEQTGGEQFF.

The V gene is TRBV19, the J gene TRBJ2-3, with D tentatively TRBD2 (6 bases). Per germline, CDR1 LNHDA and CDR2 SQIVND (reference sequence). The CDR3 is made up of 15 amino acids. Between the trimmed V and J ends, which lost 9 bases and 5 bases, there was a span of 21 bases. CDR3 sequence: CASRNTGMGGDTQYF. In DNA, the CDR3 is TGTGCCAGCCGGAACACAGGTATGGGAGGAGATACGCAGTATTTT.

The V gene is TRBV4-2, the J gene TRBJ2-1, with D perhaps given as TRBD1 or TRBD2 (5 bases each). The V end lost 0 bases, the J end lost 0 bases, and 6 bases lay between the germline ends. This CDR3 comprises 15 residues. Germline V CDR1 and CDR2: LGHNA, YNFKEQ. CDR3 bases: TGTGCCAGCAGCCAAGATGGGGGCTCCTACAATGAGCAGTTCTTC. Translating it yields CASSQDGGSYNEQFF.

The J gene is TRBJ1-2, the V gene TRBV10-2, with D maybe TRBD1 (5 bases). The CDR3 sequence is 14 residues long. Trimming took 5 bases from V and 3 from J, leaving 13 bases between them. CDR1 is WSHSY and CDR2 is SAAADI in the germline V gene. The CDR3 loop is CASSQTRGDYGYTF. CDR3 DNA sequence: TGCGCCAGCAGTCAGACACGGGGCGACTATGGCTACACCTTC.

This clone was counted once. This sequence joins TRBV27 and TRBJ2-5; 10 bases match TRBD2. The CDR3 contains 17 residues. Germline CDR1 and CDR2: MNHEY and SMNVEV (reference sequence). V shed 5 bases and J 1 base; nucleotides not matched to a gene: 10. For the CDR3, the DNA is TGTGCCAGCAGTAAAGACCAGCGGGAGGGGATCCAAGAGACCCAGTACTTC. Amino acid sequence: CASSKDQREGIQETQYF.

V is TRBV20-1 and J is TRBJ2-7; 7 bases agree with TRBD1. The CDR3 is 13 amino acids. Per germline, CDR1 DFQATT and CDR2 SNEGSKA (reference sequence). The V and J ends lost 3 bases and 3 bases, in that order; junction bases with no gene match: 5. The CDR3 coding sequence is TGCAGTGCTAGTACCAGGGGGAACTACGAGCAGTACTTC. Its protein is CSASTRGNYEQYF.

This sequence joins TRBV10-3 and TRBJ1-1; 8 bases are shared with TRBD1. CDR3 length: 19 residues. V lost 6 bases and J lost 5; bases outside the gene matches: 23. CDR1 is ENHRY and CDR2 is SYGVKD in the germline V gene. This CDR3 reads CAIRSWPNRDRRGRTEAFF. The CDR3 DNA sequence: TGTGCCATCAGATCTTGGCCAAACCGGGACAGGCGGGGTAGGACTGAAGCTTTCTTT.

The sample holds a few counts of this clone. The chain couples TRBV7-9 to TRBJ2-7, with TRBD2 as a possible D gene (6 bases). The germline V gene has CDR1 SEHNR and CDR2 FQNEAQ (reference sequence). This CDR3 is 14 amino acids long. Trimming removed 5 bases from V and 2 bases from J, with 13 bases in between. The CDR3 DNA is TGTGCCAGCAGCCCCCGCGGAGGGACCTACGAGCAGTACTTC. It specifies CASSPRGGTYEQYF.

This chain uses TRBV5-5 with TRBJ2-5; 16 bases are a match to TRBD2. CDR1 and CDR2 (germline): SGHKS, YYEKEE (reference sequence). Trimming cost V 4 bases and J 5 bases; bases outside gene matches: 11. The CDR3 is made up of 18 amino acids. Here the CDR3 DNA reads TGTGCCAGCAGCAAAGGGACTAGCGGGAGGGCCCTCGGGGAGACCCAGTACTTC. This gives the protein CASSKGTSGRALGETQYF.

CDR3 DNA sequence: TGTGCCAGCAGCTATGGACAGGGTCCGGGTGAGCAGTTCTTC. Translating it yields CASSYGQGPGEQFF. The V gene is TRBV11-1, the J gene TRBJ2-1; 8 bases map to TRBD1. V dropped 4 bases and J dropped 9; count of bases not matched to a gene: 8. CDR1 is SGHAT and CDR2 is FQDESV in the germline V gene (reference sequence). This CDR3 is 14 amino acids long.

CDR3: CASSLAGLAGGQGNEQFF. The CDR3 DNA sequence: TGCGCCAGCAGCTTGGCCGGACTAGCGGGAGGGCAAGGCAATGAGCAGTTCTTC. This sequence joins TRBV5-1 and TRBJ2-1; 15 bases map to TRBD2. J gave up 6 bases and V 0 bases, and 7 bases lay outside the gene matches. The CDR3 sequence is 18 residues long. Germline V gene lookup returns CDR1 SGHRS and CDR2 YFSETQ.

Points on this clone: One junction end does not reproduce the germline sequence, and a read error may be involved. The CDR3 loop reads CTSSLGGMGQGNYEQYF. CDR3 DNA sequence: TGTACCAGCAGCTTAGGAGGGATGGGGCAGGGGAACTACGAGCAGTACTTC. The chain carries TRBV11-2 and TRBJ2-7, with D possibly called TRBD1 or TRBD2 (6 bases each). The CDR3 is 17 residues long. CDR1 and CDR2 (germline): SGHAT, FQNNGV.

The chain couples TRBV4-1 to TRBJ2-3, with D maybe TRBD2 (5 bases). V was shortened by 3 bases and J by 0 bases, with 13 bases between the two germline ends. The CDR3 consists of 16 residues. The V gene's germline CDR1 is MGHRA and CDR2 YSYEKL. CDR3 sequence reads: CASSHPLAASTDTQYF. The CDR3, as DNA: TGCGCCAGCAGCCATCCCCTAGCTGCTAGCACAGATACGCAGTATTTT.

This clone came up a few times. The chain uses TRBV5-1 and TRBJ1-1, with a weak D call TRBD1 (6 bases). Germline V gives CDR1 SGHRS, CDR2 YFSETQ. V was clipped by 3 bases and J by 0 bases, with 12 bases between them. The CDR3 sequence is 15 residues long. The CDR3 bases are TGCGCCAGCAGCTCCGGGACACTTATGAACACTGAAGCTTTCTTT. Translated: CASSSGTLMNTEAFF.